The clone carrying this TCR beta chain was seen repeatedly, ten times or more. The sample comes from a study of T cells of healthy individuals. Germline CDR1 SGHVS, CDR2 FQNEAQ. With 0 bases clipped from V and 4 bases from J, the junction kept 18 bases outside the gene matches. The CDR3 is 20 amino acids. TCRdb reanalysed the 5' RACE reads using MiXCR and keeps one entry per CDR3 protein. The sample shows some 39,000 distinct CDR3 sequences, 3.5% to 5.5% of them seen only once. This clonotype originated in a human donor in good health. The rearrangement joins TRBV7-8 to TRBJ2-5, with TRBD1 matching over 9 bases. The CDR3 reads CASSLAHFPPGTGIPETQYF. CDR3 sequence (DNA): TGTGCCAGCAGCTTAGCACACTTCCCACCTGGGACAGGGATCCCAGAGACCCAGTACTTC.